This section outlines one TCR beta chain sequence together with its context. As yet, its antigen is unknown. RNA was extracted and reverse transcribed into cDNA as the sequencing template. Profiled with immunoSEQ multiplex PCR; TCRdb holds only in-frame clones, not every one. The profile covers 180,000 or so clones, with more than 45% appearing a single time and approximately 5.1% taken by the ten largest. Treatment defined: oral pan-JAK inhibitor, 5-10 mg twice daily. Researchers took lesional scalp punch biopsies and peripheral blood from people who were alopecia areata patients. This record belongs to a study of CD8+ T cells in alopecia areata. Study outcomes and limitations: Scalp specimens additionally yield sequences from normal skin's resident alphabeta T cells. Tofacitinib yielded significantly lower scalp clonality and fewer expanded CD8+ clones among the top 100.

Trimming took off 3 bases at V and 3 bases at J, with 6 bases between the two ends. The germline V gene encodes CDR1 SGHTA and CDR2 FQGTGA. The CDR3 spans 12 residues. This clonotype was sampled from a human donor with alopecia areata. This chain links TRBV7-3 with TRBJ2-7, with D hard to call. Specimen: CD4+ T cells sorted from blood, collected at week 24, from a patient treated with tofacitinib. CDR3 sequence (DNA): TGTGCCAGCAGCTTGAGAGACTACGAGCAGTACTTC. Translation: CASSLRDYEQYF.